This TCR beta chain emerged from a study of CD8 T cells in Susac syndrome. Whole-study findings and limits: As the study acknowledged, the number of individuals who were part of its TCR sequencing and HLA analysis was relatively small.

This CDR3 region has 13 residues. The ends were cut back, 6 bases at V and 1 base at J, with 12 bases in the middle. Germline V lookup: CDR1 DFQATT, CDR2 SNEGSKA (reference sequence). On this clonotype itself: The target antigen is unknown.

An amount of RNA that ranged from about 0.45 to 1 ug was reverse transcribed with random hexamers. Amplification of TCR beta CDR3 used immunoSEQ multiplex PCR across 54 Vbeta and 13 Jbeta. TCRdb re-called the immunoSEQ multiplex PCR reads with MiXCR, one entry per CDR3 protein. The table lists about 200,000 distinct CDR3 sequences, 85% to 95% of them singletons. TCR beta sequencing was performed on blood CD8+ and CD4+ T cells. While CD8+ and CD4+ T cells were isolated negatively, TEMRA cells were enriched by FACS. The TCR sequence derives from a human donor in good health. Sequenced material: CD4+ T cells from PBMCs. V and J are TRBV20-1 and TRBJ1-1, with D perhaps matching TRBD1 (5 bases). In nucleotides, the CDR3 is TGCAGTGCCCGCTATGGGGGGAACACTGAAGCTTTCTTT. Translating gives CSARYGGNTEAFF.